This T cell receptor beta chain was observed in a study of T cells in Graves' hyperthyroidism and ophthalmopathy. This CDR3 contains 14 residues. Germline V CDR1 and CDR2: SGHTA, FQGNSA. V was pared by 5 bases and J by 4 bases, with 14 bases between. RNA transcripts gave rise to amplified TCR beta CDR3 regions. During a first-round RT-PCR of the TCR CDR3, the HTBI primer set was used. TCRdb re-called the multiplex PCR reads through MiXCR, storing one row per CDR3 protein. The sample holds approximately 520,000 distinct CDR3 sequences, roughly 20% seen once. The sample taken for sequencing was blood. V is TRBV7-2 and J is TRBJ1-2; a weak D match, TRBD1 (6 bases). The origin of this receptor is a man younger than 35 with Graves' hyperthyroidism. The CDR3 sequence is CASSPGAGIYGYTF. The CDR3 nucleotides read TGTGCCAGCAGCCCAGGGGCGGGAATCTATGGCTACACCTTC.